These 27 T cell receptor beta chains came from one sample sequenced in a study of cytomegalovirus exposure and HLA in healthy donors. PCR involved 60 Vbeta and 13 Jbeta primers. The data were produced by immunoSEQ multiplex PCR, yet TCRdb's version contains in-frame clones alone and is incomplete. The data hold 150,000 to 200,000 clones, with 55% to 65% observed a single time. Material: PBMCs. All receptors derive from a man aged 40-49 years in good health and CMV-seronegative.

This clone was seen ten or more times. Here the CDR3 reads CASSLGDRGNEAFF. The CDR3 DNA is TGCGCCAGCAGCTTGGGGGACAGGGGGAATGAAGCTTTCTTT. The chain couples TRBV5-1 to TRBJ1-1; 11 nucleotides align to TRBD1. V was pared by 0 bases and J by 7 bases, with 2 bases of the junction left unmatched. The V gene's germline CDR1 is SGHRS and CDR2 YFSETQ. CDR3 length: 14 residues. The whole variable domain, remainder taken from reference TRBV5-1 and TRBJ1-1, is KAGVTQTPRYLIKTRGQQVTLSCSPISGHRSVSWYQQTPGQGLQFLFEYFSETQRNKGNFPGRFSGRQFSNSRSEMNVSTLELGDSALYLCASSLGDRGNEAFFGQGTRLTVV.

The chain employs TRBV6-1 and TRBJ2-2, with a possible D match to TRBD1 (5 bases). The CDR3 sequence is 14 residues long. CDR1 is MNHNS and CDR2 is SASEGT in the germline V gene. The ends were cut back, 6 bases at V and 7 bases at J, with 15 bases in the middle. CDR3 sequence reads: CASSPRVQGGELFF. DNA of the CDR3: TGTGCCAGCAGCCCCAGGGTTCAAGGCGGGGAGCTGTTTTTT.

V is TRBV5-1 and J is TRBJ2-1, with 11 bases aligning to TRBD1. Germline-derived CDR1 and CDR2 are SGHRS and YFSETQ. J was trimmed by 10 bases and V by 4 bases; bases with no gene match: 10. The CDR3 length is 15 residues. The CDR3 protein is CASSDGTGGFREQFF. The DNA of the CDR3 is TGCGCCAGCAGCGACGGGACAGGGGGATTTAGGGAGCAGTTCTTC. Filled out from reference TRBV5-1 and TRBJ2-1, the complete variable domain reads KAGVTQTPRYLIKTRGQQVTLSCSPISGHRSVSWYQQTPGQGLQFLFEYFSETQRNKGNFPGRFSGRQFSNSRSEMNVSTLELGDSALYLCASSDGTGGFREQFFGPGTRLTVL.

V gene TRBV2 combines with J gene TRBJ1-2, with 8 nucleotides matching TRBD1. Per germline, CDR1 SNHLY and CDR2 FYNNEI. This CDR3 has 14 residues. The J segment lost 8 bases and the V segment lost 6 bases, leaving 11 bases of the junction unmatched. CDR3 nucleotides: TGTGCCAGCAGGGGCAGACAGGGGAGTGGGGGCTACACCTTC. Residues: CASRGRQGSGGYTF.

This clone appeared a single time. This chain connects TRBV5-1 to TRBJ1-2; TRBD1 aligns across 7 bases. CDR3 size: 14 residues. The V segment lost 0 bases and the J segment 6 bases; nucleotides outside the gene matches: 5. The germline gives CDR1 SGHRS, CDR2 YFSETQ. The CDR3 coding sequence is TGCGCCAGCAGCTTGGGATATCAGGGGGATGGCTACACCTTC. This codes for CASSLGYQGDGYTF.

CDR3 residues: CASSYGTVTYEQYF. As DNA, the CDR3 is TGTGCCAGCAGTTACGGGACAGTCACCTACGAGCAGTACTTC. The J gene is TRBJ2-7, the V gene TRBV6-5; TRBD1 aligns across 7 bases. This CDR3 has 14 amino acids. CDR1 MNHEY and CDR2 SVGAGI come from the germline V gene. The V and J ends lost 2 bases and 2 bases, in that order; junction bases with no gene match: 3.

The chain uses TRBV7-6 and TRBJ2-7, with TRBD2 identical over 13 bases. V trimming: 5 bases; J trimming: 5 bases; junction bases outside the gene matches: 9. The CDR3 length is 16 residues. Germline CDR1 is SGHVS and CDR2 is FNYEAQ. The CDR3 spells CASSPGLAGAADEQYF. Written as DNA, the CDR3 is TGTGCCAGCAGCCCCGGACTAGCGGGGGCGGCGGACGAGCAGTACTTC.

This chain connects TRBV29-1 to TRBJ1-1; D gene unclear. Trimming stripped 7 bases from V and 5 bases from J, with 14 bases between. The length of the CDR3 is 12 residues. Germline V gene sequence: CDR1 SQVTM, CDR2 ANQGSEA. The CDR3 nucleotides read TGCAGCGGAACCCGTCTGGCAACTGAAGCTTTCTTT. Translating it yields CSGTRLATEAFF.

The rearrangement joins TRBV27 to TRBJ2-7; 9 nucleotides line up with TRBD1. CDR1 and CDR2 from the germline V gene are MNHEY and SMNVEV (reference sequence). V was clipped by 3 bases and J by 2 bases; unmatched bases: 2. This CDR3 contains 14 residues. This CDR3 is CASSFTGGPYEQYF. For the CDR3, the DNA is TGTGCCAGCAGTTTCACAGGGGGCCCCTACGAGCAGTACTTC.

The rearrangement links TRBV5-4 to TRBJ2-3, with 10 nucleotides matching TRBD2. With V trimmed by 3 bases and J by 6 bases, 7 bases remained unmatched. The V gene's germline CDR1 is SGHNT and CDR2 YYREEE (reference sequence). This CDR3 has 15 amino acids. CDR3 DNA sequence: TGTGCCAGCAGCTCTAAGCGGGAGGGCGGGGATACGCAGTATTTT. Its translation is CASSSKREGGDTQYF.

This chain uses TRBV25-1 with TRBJ2-5; perhaps TRBD2 as D (5 bases). This CDR3 contains 13 residues. The V gene lost 2 bases and the J gene lost 2 bases, with 6 bases spanning the gap. Per the germline V gene, CDR1 is MGHDK and CDR2 is SYGVNS. Written as DNA, the CDR3 is TGTGCCAGCAGTGAACGGGGTCAAGAGACCCAGTACTTC. Translating it yields CASSERGQETQYF. Drawing the rest from reference TRBV25-1 and TRBJ2-5, the complete variable domain is EADIYQTPRYLVIGTGKKITLECSQTMGHDKMYWYQQDPGMELHLIHYSYGVNSTEKGDLSSESTVSRIRTEHFPLTLESARPSHTSQYLCASSERGQETQYFGPGTRLLVL.

V is TRBV11-3 and J is TRBJ1-1; possibly TRBD1 for D (6 bases). The germline V gene has CDR1 SGHNT and CDR2 YENEEA. The CDR3 length is 12 residues. V was cut by 8 bases and J by 6 bases, with 13 bases left in between. The chain's CDR3 is CASGRGGSEAFF. The CDR3 DNA follows: TGTGCCAGCGGTCGCGGGGGCTCTGAAGCTTTCTTT.

The chain recombines TRBV29-1 with TRBJ2-1; TRBD2 agrees at 11 bases. The CDR3 runs to 18 residues. Germline V gives CDR1 SQVTM, CDR2 ANQGSEA. The V segment lost 3 bases and the J segment 0 bases; nucleotides outside the gene matches: 10. CDR3 in amino acids: CSVDAVPSGRSSYNEQFF. CDR3 nucleotide sequence: TGCAGCGTTGACGCGGTGCCTAGCGGGAGGAGCTCCTACAATGAGCAGTTCTTC.

V usage is TRBV7-2 and J usage is TRBJ2-5; D ambiguous. V was cut by 5 bases and J by 4 bases, with 5 bases left in between. The V gene's germline CDR1 is SGHTA and CDR2 FQGNSA. The CDR3 consists of 11 residues. In DNA, the CDR3 is TGTGCCAGCAGCCCCCTAGAGACCCAGTACTTC. Residues: CASSPLETQYF.

The gene calls are TRBV2 and TRBJ1-4; D may be TRBD1 (6 bases). Germline V CDR1 and CDR2: SNHLY, FYNNEI. Trimming removed 4 bases from V and 4 bases from J, with 10 bases in between. The CDR3 runs to 14 residues. Here the CDR3 DNA reads TGTGCCAGCAGTGTCGACAGGTATAATGAAAAACTGTTTTTT. Translating it yields CASSVDRYNEKLFF.

This chain connects TRBV5-8 to TRBJ2-5; 11 nucleotides match TRBD2. The trim removed 5 bases at V and 3 bases at J, leaving 3 bases unmatched. CDR1 SGHTS and CDR2 YDEGEE come from the germline V gene. CDR3 size: 14 residues. Here the CDR3 reads CASRGLAGEETQYF. The DNA of the CDR3 is TGTGCCAGCAGAGGACTAGCGGGTGAAGAGACCCAGTACTTC.

The rearrangement uses TRBV5-1 and TRBJ1-2; tentative D call: TRBD1 (5 bases). Germline lookup yields CDR1 SGHRS and CDR2 YFSETQ. Deletions cut 0 bases from V and 4 bases from J, with 13 bases between. This CDR3 contains 15 residues. DNA for the CDR3: TGCGCCAGCAGCTTGGGCAGGGTAAAGGGCTATGGCTACACCTTC. Translating gives CASSLGRVKGYGYTF. Full variable domain (remainder filled in from reference TRBV5-1 and TRBJ1-2): KAGVTQTPRYLIKTRGQQVTLSCSPISGHRSVSWYQQTPGQGLQFLFEYFSETQRNKGNFPGRFSGRQFSNSRSEMNVSTLELGDSALYLCASSLGRVKGYGYTFGSGTRLTVV.

The chain joins TRBV6-5 to TRBJ2-5, with 8 bases matching TRBD1. With V trimmed by 2 bases and J by 5 bases, 10 bases remained unmatched. Germline CDR1 is MNHEY and CDR2 is SVGAGI. This CDR3 comprises 16 residues. CDR3 DNA: TGTGCCAGCAGTTACAATTTCGGACAGGGTATGGAGACCCAGTACTTC. This translates into CASSYNFGQGMETQYF.

The sample holds a few counts of this clone. The chain links TRBV6-5 to TRBJ1-1; D gene unclear. This CDR3 has 14 residues. Per the germline V gene, CDR1 is MNHEY and CDR2 is SVGAGI. V lost 7 bases and J lost 7, with 19 bases in between. In DNA form, the CDR3 reads TGTGCCAGCACCCCTAACGCTTTGTTAATTGAAGCTTTCTTT. It codes for CASTPNALLIEAFF.

This sequence joins TRBV28 and TRBJ2-5, with 8 bases identical to TRBD1. Germline CDR1 MDHEN, CDR2 SYDVKM. The CDR3 is made up of 14 amino acids. V was pared by 2 bases and J by 7 bases, with 6 bases of the junction left unmatched. The CDR3 coding sequence is TGTGCCAGCAGTTTAAATCAGGGGGCGGGGACCCAGTACTTC. It encodes CASSLNQGAGTQYF.

In this sample, this clone turned up a few times. This chain connects TRBV19 to TRBJ2-2; the match to TRBD2 covers 9 bases. CDR3 length: 18 amino acids. Looked up from germline, CDR1 is LNHDA and CDR2 is SQIVND (reference sequence). The V and J ends lost 6 bases and 0 bases, in that order; junction bases with no gene match: 11. The CDR3 sequence: CASRGLAGMFANTGELFF. For the CDR3, the DNA is TGTGCCAGTAGGGGGCTAGCGGGGATGTTCGCGAACACCGGGGAGCTGTTTTTT.

The chain recombines TRBV30 with TRBJ1-5; 9 bases line up with TRBD1. Germline V gives CDR1 GTSNPN, CDR2 SVGIG (reference sequence). The CDR3 is 13 amino acids. Trimming at V came to 3 bases and at J to 4 bases, leaving 1 base not matched to a gene. CDR3 residues: CAWRDRGNQPQHF. In nucleotides, the CDR3 is TGTGCCTGGAGGGACAGGGGTAATCAGCCCCAGCATTTT.

The chain employs TRBV28 and TRBJ1-5, with 8 bases fitting TRBD1. This CDR3 is built from 19 residues. Germline CDR1 reads MDHEN; CDR2 reads SYDVKM. The V and J ends lost 6 bases and 1 base, in that order; junction bases with no gene match: 17. The DNA for the CDR3 is TGTGCCAGCAGACCGGCCGGGACAGGCGAAATCGGAAGCAATCAGCCCCAGCATTTT. It is translated as CASRPAGTGEIGSNQPQHF.

The V and J genes are TRBV6-5 and TRBJ1-4; no clear D gene. Germline assignment: CDR1 MNHEY and CDR2 SVGAGI. V was trimmed by 0 bases and J by 3 bases, leaving 8 bases between them. This CDR3 is built from 15 residues. For the CDR3, the DNA is TGTGCCAGCAGTTACTCGAGGGCCGCTAATGAAAAACTGTTTTTT. This translates into CASSYSRAANEKLFF.

This clone came up a few times. The chain links TRBV5-4 to TRBJ2-2; 8 bases line up with TRBD2. CDR1 and CDR2 (germline): SGHNT, YYREEE (reference sequence). The CDR3 is 15 amino acids. Losses at the gene ends were 6 bases for V and 0 bases for J; bases not matched to a gene: 4. CDR3 nucleotides: TGTGCCAGCAATAACGGGGGGGCGAACACCGGGGAGCTGTTTTTT. This translates into CASNNGGANTGELFF.

The V call is TRBV5-4, the J call TRBJ1-1, with TRBD1 matching 8 bases. The V gene end was trimmed by 4 bases and the J gene end by 1 base; junction bases not matched to a gene: 6. Germline V gene data show CDR1 as SGHNT and CDR2 as YYREEE (reference sequence). The CDR3 is 15 residues long. DNA of the CDR3: TGTGCCAGCAGCGCACAGGGGGGGAGGAACACTGAAGCTTTCTTT. Protein product: CASSAQGGRNTEAFF.

V gene TRBV19 combines with J gene TRBJ1-6; maybe TRBD1 (5 bases). Germline CDR1 reads LNHDA; CDR2 reads SQIVND (reference sequence). The CDR3 is 12 amino acids. The ends were cut back, 6 bases at V and 14 bases at J, with 14 bases in the middle. CDR3: CASRGTGETLHF. The CDR3 DNA sequence: TGTGCCAGTAGGGGGACGGGAGAGACCCTCCACTTT.